These 25 T cell receptor beta chains originate from one sample sequenced in a study of OX40 agonist ivuxolimab in advanced cancers. The library was obtained by the immunoSEQ multiplex PCR assay. The table comes from immuneACCESS by way of TCRdb, which keeps in-frame sequences with V and J called. Part of the clones is missing from these tables; in studies checked, under half for an unresolved V gene and the rest for unknown reasons. The sample records about 52,000 clones, about nine tenths of which are singletons. Jointly, the top ten make up roughly 13% of the sample. Sequenced here: CD4+ or CD8+ T cells sorted from blood, sampled in a trial of the OX40 agonist ivuxolimab. The source of these receptors is an adult with an advanced solid tumor such as melanoma, head and neck, liver or kidney cancer.

The gene calls are TRBV7-9 and TRBJ2-7; the D gene is possibly TRBD2 (5 bases). CDR1 is SEHNR, CDR2 FQNEAQ, per germline (reference sequence). V was trimmed by 3 bases and J by 5 bases, leaving 11 bases between them. The CDR3 runs 13 residues. CDR3 residues: CASSFRPRDEQYF. The CDR3 DNA reads TGTGCCAGCAGCTTCAGACCGAGGGACGAGCAGTACTTC.

The chain carries TRBV30 and TRBJ1-2; D not resolved. The germline CDR1 and CDR2 sequences are GTSNPN and SVGIG (reference sequence). Trimming cost V 0 bases and J 7 bases, with 6 bases left between them. This CDR3 spans 11 amino acids. CDR3 nucleotides: TGTGCCTGGAGTGTAACGGGTGGCTACACCTTC. Its protein is CAWSVTGGYTF. Together with reference TRBV30 and TRBJ1-2, the CDR3 gives the full variable domain: SQTIHQWPATLVQPVGSPLSLECTVEGTSNPNLYWYRQAAGRGLQLLFYSVGIGQISSEVPQNLSASRPQDRQFILSSKKLLLSDSGFYLCAWSVTGGYTFGSGTRLTVV.

This chain uses TRBV30 with TRBJ2-2; D gene unclear. The CDR3 sequence is 12 residues long. Trimming left V 4 bases short and J 2 bases short, with 5 bases between. Germline values: CDR1 GTSNPN, CDR2 SVGIG (reference sequence). Here the CDR3 reads CAWNVNTGELFF. In nucleotides, the CDR3 is TGTGCCTGGAACGTTAACACCGGGGAGCTGTTTTTT.

This chain links TRBV7-9 with TRBJ2-1; 8 nucleotides agree with TRBD1. Germline CDR1 and CDR2: SEHNR and FQNEAQ (reference sequence). V gave up 5 bases and J gave up 6 bases; unmatched junction bases: 3. The CDR3 is 13 amino acids. The CDR3 protein is CASSQGALNEQFF. The CDR3 DNA sequence: TGTGCCAGCAGCCAGGGGGCCCTCAATGAGCAGTTCTTC.

The rearrangement links TRBV11-2 to TRBJ2-7; perhaps TRBD2 as D (5 bases). Looked up from germline, CDR1 is SGHAT and CDR2 is FQNNGV. V shed 5 bases and J shed 0 bases, with 14 bases lying between them. CDR3 length equals 15 residues. The CDR3 is CASSPRAVSSYEQYF. The CDR3 DNA follows: TGTGCCAGCAGCCCGAGGGCAGTCTCCTCCTACGAGCAGTACTTC.

The rearrangement joins TRBV5-1 to TRBJ2-2, with TRBD2 matching 9 bases. The CDR3 extends over 18 amino acids. With 3 bases clipped from V and 7 bases from J, the junction kept 16 bases outside the gene matches. Germline V gene data show CDR1 as SGHRS and CDR2 as YFSETQ. The DNA of the CDR3 is TGCGCCAGCAGCTGGCCGACTAGCGGAGAAAACCCGTACGGGGAGCTGTTTTTT. Amino acid sequence: CASSWPTSGENPYGELFF. The variable domain in full, with the rest retrieved from reference TRBV5-1 and TRBJ2-2, is KAGVTQTPRYLIKTRGQQVTLSCSPISGHRSVSWYQQTPGQGLQFLFEYFSETQRNKGNFPGRFSGRQFSNSRSEMNVSTLELGDSALYLCASSWPTSGENPYGELFFGEGSRLTVL.

This chain joins TRBV13 and TRBJ2-7; unclear D gene. This CDR3 comprises 14 residues. V was cut by 4 bases and J by 2 bases, with 12 bases left in between. The germline V gene has CDR1 PRHDT and CDR2 FYEKMQ (reference sequence). CDR3 sequence reads: CASSSPGSPYEQYF. The CDR3 DNA follows: TGTGCCAGCAGCTCTCCCGGGTCGCCCTACGAGCAGTACTTC.

This chain joins TRBV6-5 and TRBJ1-1; D is unclear. V was clipped by 4 bases and J by 5 bases, with 14 bases between them. The V gene's germline CDR1 is MNHEY and CDR2 SVGAGI. The CDR3 is made up of 14 amino acids. DNA of the CDR3: TGTGCCAGCAGTTCCCTCCGGGGAGGTACTGAAGCTTTCTTT. Translation: CASSSLRGGTEAFF.

This clone has more than one count but fewer than ten. This sequence joins TRBV10-1 and TRBJ2-7, with a weak D call TRBD1 (6 bases). The V gene's germline CDR1 is WNHNN and CDR2 SYGVQD (reference sequence). The CDR3 consists of 14 residues. Trimming cost V 0 bases and J 6 bases, with 12 bases left between them. In DNA form, the CDR3 reads TGCGCCAGCAGTGAGTCTACAGGGAAGGTCGAGCAGTACTTC. Encoded protein: CASSESTGKVEQYF.

This clone occurred once. The V and J genes are TRBV6-4 and TRBJ2-1, with TRBD2 identical over 12 bases. Per the germline V gene, CDR1 is MRHNA and CDR2 is SNTAGT. The length of the CDR3 is 15 residues. Trimming cost V 4 bases and J 8 bases; bases outside gene matches: 6. In DNA form, the CDR3 reads TGTGCCAGCAGTGCCTCTAGCGGGGGGGTCGATGAGCAGTTCTTC. Residues: CASSASSGGVDEQFF.

The gene calls are TRBV5-1 and TRBJ1-1; 7 bases agree with TRBD1. The germline gives CDR1 SGHRS, CDR2 YFSETQ. The ends lost 2 bases at V and 1 base at J; junction bases unmatched: 8. There are 16 residues in the CDR3. The CDR3 nucleotides read TGCGCCAGCAGCTTTCCTGGGGGGACAGCGAACACTGAAGCTTTCTTT. This sequence encodes CASSFPGGTANTEAFF. The whole variable domain, filled in from reference TRBV5-1 and TRBJ1-1, reads KAGVTQTPRYLIKTRGQQVTLSCSPISGHRSVSWYQQTPGQGLQFLFEYFSETQRNKGNFPGRFSGRQFSNSRSEMNVSTLELGDSALYLCASSFPGGTANTEAFFGQGTRLTVV.

This chain links TRBV9 with TRBJ2-2; TRBD1 might be the D (5 bases). This CDR3 comprises 14 residues. The V end was cut by 3 bases, the J end by 7 bases, with 13 bases between. CDR1 is SGDLS, CDR2 YYNGEE, per germline. CDR3 protein: CASSESGPIGELFF. CDR3 in DNA: TGTGCCAGCAGCGAATCAGGGCCAATCGGGGAGCTGTTTTTT.

The chain recombines TRBV6-1 with TRBJ2-7; D not certain. The V gene's germline CDR1 is MNHNS and CDR2 SASEGT. The CDR3 consists of 12 residues. Trimming removed 6 bases from V and 2 bases from J, with 8 bases in between. The CDR3 DNA reads TGTGCCAGCAGCTCCGGACCCTACGAGCAGTACTTC. Translated: CASSSGPYEQYF.

The CDR3: CASSQTRTGGYGYTF. CDR3 DNA: TGCGCCAGCAGCCAAACCCGGACAGGGGGTTATGGCTACACCTTC. The chain couples TRBV4-3 to TRBJ1-2; 10 bases are shared with TRBD1. The junction had 5 bases not matched to a gene; V was cut back by 2 bases and J by 5 bases. CDR3 length: 15 residues. Germline V CDR1 and CDR2: LGHNA, YSLEER.

The genes are TRBV7-9 and TRBJ2-3; D remains ambiguous. Germline CDR1 reads SEHNR; CDR2 reads FQNEAQ (reference sequence). The CDR3 length is 12 residues. V was pared by 5 bases and J by 11 bases, with 14 bases between. CDR3 sequence: CASSHLGTEQYF. The CDR3 DNA reads as TGTGCCAGCAGCCACTTGGGCACAGAGCAGTATTTT.

This rearrangement joins TRBV4-2 to TRBJ1-4; tentative D call: TRBD1 (6 bases). Per the germline V gene, CDR1 is LGHNA and CDR2 is YNFKEQ. Trimming stripped 0 bases from V and 2 bases from J, with 22 bases between. The CDR3 is 20 amino acids. CDR3 bases: TGTGCCAGCAGCCAAGAAGGACCGGGGACACCTTATATTACTAATGAAAAACTGTTTTTT. It translates to CASSQEGPGTPYITNEKLFF.

The rearrangement links TRBV7-9 to TRBJ2-5, with D uncertain. V lost 2 bases, J lost 0 bases, and 7 bases lay in between. Germline assignment: CDR1 SEHNR and CDR2 FQNEAQ (reference sequence). The CDR3 has 14 residues. CDR3 nucleotides: TGTGCCAGCAGCTTATACGGCAACCAAGAGACCCAGTACTTC. Translated, it gives CASSLYGNQETQYF.

This clone was picked up one time. The genes are TRBV19 and TRBJ1-2; 9 positions agree with TRBD1. This CDR3 spans 14 amino acids. With 5 bases clipped from V and 7 bases from J, the junction kept 8 bases outside the gene matches. CDR1 is LNHDA and CDR2 is SQIVND in the germline V gene (reference sequence). The CDR3 reads CASSPAGTGTGYTF. In DNA, the CDR3 is TGTGCCAGTAGTCCAGCCGGGACAGGGACTGGCTACACCTTC.

This clone was counted once. The chain is built from TRBV4-2 and TRBJ2-5; no reliable D call. Germline CDR1 and CDR2: LGHNA and YNFKEQ. This CDR3 comprises 15 residues. V shed 0 bases and J shed 2 bases, with 10 bases lying between them. The CDR3 reads CASSQDPPRQETQYF. CDR3 sequence (DNA): TGTGCCAGCAGCCAAGATCCCCCCCGACAAGAGACCCAGTACTTC.

This rearrangement joins TRBV6-5 to TRBJ2-5; TRBD1 aligns across 9 bases. Germline assignment: CDR1 MNHEY and CDR2 SVGAGI. The CDR3 is made up of 13 amino acids. V shed 5 bases, J shed 5 bases, and the junction held 3 bases outside the gene matches. The CDR3 bases are TGTGCCAGCAGTCTGACAGGGGGTGAGACCCAGTACTTC. Encoded protein: CASSLTGGETQYF.

The chain recombines TRBV28 with TRBJ1-1; the D is unclear. Deletions cut 2 bases from V and 3 bases from J, with 10 bases between. The CDR3 is 14 residues long. Germline CDR1 and CDR2: MDHEN and SYDVKM. For the CDR3, the DNA is TGTGCCAGCAGTTTAGAGGGCGGGGACACTGAAGCTTTCTTT. Protein product: CASSLEGGDTEAFF.

The sample holds one count of this clone. The V call is TRBV7-9, the J call TRBJ2-1; 9 nucleotides align to TRBD2. Germline values: CDR1 SEHNR, CDR2 FQNEAQ (reference sequence). The CDR3 consists of 15 residues. Unmatched junction bases numbered 5, after V lost 2 bases and J lost 6 bases. The CDR3 DNA follows: TGTGCCAGCAGCTTAATAGCGGGGGACATCAATGAGCAGTTCTTC. It encodes CASSLIAGDINEQFF.

The V and J genes are TRBV5-4 and TRBJ2-3; either TRBD1 or TRBD2 may fit D (6 bases each). Trimming left V 5 bases short and J 1 base short, with 11 bases between. Germline CDR1 reads SGHNT; CDR2 reads YYREEE (reference sequence). This CDR3 has 14 residues. The DNA for the CDR3 is TGTGCCAGCAGTTCGGGGGCACGCACAGATACGCAGTATTTT. This encodes CASSSGARTDTQYF. Variable domain in full (rest from reference TRBV5-4 and TRBJ2-3): ETGVTQSPTHLIKTRGQQVTLRCSSQSGHNTVSWYQQALGQGPQFIFQYYREEENGRGNFPPRFSGLQFPNYSSELNVNALELDDSALYLCASSSGARTDTQYFGPGTRLTVL.

The chain joins TRBV18 to TRBJ1-5; D is unclear. With 1 base removed from V and 3 bases from J, the gap between germline ends came to 4 bases. The CDR3 contains 13 residues. Germline loops: CDR1 KGHSH, CDR2 LQKENI. CDR3 nucleotide sequence: TGTGCCAGCTCACCACTATACAATCAGCCCCAGCATTTT. Residues: CASSPLYNQPQHF.

The chain uses TRBV4-2 and TRBJ1-2, with D uncertain. The CDR3 sequence is 15 residues long. From germline, CDR1 is LGHNA and CDR2 YNFKEQ. V was cut by 0 bases and J by 4 bases, with 12 bases left in between. The CDR3 nucleotides are TGTGCCAGCAGCCAAGAAGGTTTGACAAGCTATGGCTACACCTTC. Translation: CASSQEGLTSYGYTF.